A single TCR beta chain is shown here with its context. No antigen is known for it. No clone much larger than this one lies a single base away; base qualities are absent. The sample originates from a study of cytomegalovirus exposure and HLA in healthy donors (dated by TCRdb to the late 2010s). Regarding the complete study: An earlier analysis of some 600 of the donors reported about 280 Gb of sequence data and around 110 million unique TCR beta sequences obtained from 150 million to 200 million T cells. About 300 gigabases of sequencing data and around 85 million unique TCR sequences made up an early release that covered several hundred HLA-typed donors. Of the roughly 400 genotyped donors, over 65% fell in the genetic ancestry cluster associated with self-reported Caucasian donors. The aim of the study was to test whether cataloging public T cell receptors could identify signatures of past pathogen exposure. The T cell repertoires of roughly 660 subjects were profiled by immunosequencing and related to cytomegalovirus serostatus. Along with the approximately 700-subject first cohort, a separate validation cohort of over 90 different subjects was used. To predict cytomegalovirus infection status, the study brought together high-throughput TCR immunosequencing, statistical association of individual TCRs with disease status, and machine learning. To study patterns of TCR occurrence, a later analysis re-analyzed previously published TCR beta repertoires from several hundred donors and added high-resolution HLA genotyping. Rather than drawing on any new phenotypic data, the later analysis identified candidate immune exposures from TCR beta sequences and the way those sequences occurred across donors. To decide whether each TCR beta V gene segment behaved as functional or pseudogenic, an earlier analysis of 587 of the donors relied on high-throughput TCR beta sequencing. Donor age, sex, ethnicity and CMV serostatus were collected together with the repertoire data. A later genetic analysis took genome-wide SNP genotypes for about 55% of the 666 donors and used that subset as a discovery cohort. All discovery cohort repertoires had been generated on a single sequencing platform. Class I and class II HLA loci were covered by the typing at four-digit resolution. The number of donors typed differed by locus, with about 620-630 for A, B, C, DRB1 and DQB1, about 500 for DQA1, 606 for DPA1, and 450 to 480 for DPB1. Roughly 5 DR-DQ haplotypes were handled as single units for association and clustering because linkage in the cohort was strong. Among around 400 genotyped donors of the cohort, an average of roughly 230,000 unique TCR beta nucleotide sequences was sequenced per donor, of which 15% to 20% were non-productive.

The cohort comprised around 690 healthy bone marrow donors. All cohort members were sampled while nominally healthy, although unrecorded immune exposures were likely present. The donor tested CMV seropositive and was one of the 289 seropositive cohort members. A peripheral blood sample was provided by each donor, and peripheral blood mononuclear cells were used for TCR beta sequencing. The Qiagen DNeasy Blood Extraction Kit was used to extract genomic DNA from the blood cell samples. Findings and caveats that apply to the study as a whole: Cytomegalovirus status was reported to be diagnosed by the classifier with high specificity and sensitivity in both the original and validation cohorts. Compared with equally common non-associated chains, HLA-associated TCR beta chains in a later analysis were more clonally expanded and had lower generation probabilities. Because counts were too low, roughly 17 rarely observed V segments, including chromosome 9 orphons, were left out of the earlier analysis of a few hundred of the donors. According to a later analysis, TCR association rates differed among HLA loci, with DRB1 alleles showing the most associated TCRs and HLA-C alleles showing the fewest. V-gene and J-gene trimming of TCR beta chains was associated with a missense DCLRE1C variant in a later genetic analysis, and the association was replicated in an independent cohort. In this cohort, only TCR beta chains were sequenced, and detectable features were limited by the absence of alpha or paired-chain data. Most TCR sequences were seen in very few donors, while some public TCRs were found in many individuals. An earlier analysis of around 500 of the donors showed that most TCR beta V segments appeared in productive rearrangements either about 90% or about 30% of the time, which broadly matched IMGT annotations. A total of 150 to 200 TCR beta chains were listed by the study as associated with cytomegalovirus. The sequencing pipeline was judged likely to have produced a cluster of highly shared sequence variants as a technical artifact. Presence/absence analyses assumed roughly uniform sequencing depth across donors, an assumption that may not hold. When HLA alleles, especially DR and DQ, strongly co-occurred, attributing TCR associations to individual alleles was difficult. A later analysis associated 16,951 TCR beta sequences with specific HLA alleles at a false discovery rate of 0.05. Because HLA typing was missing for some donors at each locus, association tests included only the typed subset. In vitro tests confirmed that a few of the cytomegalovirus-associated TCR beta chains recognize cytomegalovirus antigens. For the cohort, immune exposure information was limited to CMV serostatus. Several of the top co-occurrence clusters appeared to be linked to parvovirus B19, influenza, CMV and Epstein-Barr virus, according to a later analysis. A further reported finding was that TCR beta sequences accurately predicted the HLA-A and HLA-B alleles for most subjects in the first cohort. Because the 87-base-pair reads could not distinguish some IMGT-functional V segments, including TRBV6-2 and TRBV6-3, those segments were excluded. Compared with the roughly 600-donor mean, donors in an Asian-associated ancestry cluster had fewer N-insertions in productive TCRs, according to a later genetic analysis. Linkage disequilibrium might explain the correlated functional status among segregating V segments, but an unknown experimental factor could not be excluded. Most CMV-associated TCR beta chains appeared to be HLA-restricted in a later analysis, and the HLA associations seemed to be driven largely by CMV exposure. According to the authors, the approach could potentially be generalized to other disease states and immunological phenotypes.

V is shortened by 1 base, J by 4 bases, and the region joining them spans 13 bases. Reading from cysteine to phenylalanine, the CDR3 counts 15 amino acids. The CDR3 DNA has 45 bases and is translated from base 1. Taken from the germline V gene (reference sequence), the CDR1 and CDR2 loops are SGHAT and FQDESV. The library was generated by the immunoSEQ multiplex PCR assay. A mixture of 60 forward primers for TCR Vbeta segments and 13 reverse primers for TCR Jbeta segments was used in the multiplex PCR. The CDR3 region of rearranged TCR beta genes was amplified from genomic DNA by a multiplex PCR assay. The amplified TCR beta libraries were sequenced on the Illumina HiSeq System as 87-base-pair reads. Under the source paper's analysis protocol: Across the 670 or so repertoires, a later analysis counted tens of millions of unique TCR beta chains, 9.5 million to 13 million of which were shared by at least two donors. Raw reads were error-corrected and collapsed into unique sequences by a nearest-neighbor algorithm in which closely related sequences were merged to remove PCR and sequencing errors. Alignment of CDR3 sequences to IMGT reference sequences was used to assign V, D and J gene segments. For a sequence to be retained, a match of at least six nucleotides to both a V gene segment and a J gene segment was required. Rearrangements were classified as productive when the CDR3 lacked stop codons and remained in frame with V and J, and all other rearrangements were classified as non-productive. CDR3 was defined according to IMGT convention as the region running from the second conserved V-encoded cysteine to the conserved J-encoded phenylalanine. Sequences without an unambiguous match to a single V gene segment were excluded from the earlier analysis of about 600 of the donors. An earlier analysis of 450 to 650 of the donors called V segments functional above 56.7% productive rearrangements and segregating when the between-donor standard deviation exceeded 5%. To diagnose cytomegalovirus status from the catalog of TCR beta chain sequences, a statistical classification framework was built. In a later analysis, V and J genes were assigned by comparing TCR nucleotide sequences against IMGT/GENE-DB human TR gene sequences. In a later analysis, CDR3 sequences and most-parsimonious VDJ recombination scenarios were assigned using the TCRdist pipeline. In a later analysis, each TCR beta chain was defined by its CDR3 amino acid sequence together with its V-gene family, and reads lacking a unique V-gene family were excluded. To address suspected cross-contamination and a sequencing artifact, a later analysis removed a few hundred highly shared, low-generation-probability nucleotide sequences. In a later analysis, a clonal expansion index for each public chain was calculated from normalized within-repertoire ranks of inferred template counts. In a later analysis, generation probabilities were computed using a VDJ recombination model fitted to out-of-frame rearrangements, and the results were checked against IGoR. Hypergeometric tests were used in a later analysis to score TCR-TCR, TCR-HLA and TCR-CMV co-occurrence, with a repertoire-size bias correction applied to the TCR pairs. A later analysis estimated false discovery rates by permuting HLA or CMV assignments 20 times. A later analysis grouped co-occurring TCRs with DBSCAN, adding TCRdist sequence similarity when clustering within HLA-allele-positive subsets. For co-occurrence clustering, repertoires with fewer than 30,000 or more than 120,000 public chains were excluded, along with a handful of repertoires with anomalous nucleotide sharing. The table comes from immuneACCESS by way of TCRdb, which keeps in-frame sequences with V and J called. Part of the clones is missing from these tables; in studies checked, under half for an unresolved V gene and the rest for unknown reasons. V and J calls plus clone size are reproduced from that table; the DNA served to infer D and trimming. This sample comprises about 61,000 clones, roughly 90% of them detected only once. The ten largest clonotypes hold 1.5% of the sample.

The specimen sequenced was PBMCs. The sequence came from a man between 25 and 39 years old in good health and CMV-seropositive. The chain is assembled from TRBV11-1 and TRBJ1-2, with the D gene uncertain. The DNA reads TGTGCCAGCAGCTTAGACCCTAGCAGATCCTATGGCTACACCTTC. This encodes CASSLDPSRSYGYTF.